The 30 T cell receptor beta chains below all came from one sample that was sequenced in a study of shared clonotypes between healthy human individuals. CD45RO-negative CD8 cells positively selected for CCR7 made up the naive population, which excluded terminally differentiated effector memory CD45RA+ cells. TCRdb's table, derived via immunoSEQ multiplex PCR, lists solely in-frame clones and lacks some. This table holds about 820,000 clones, about 91% found once. The material sequenced was naive CD8+ T cells sorted from blood. The receptor set was obtained from a man aged 30 to 39 in good health.

The chain carries TRBV29-1 and TRBJ1-3; 10 positions agree with TRBD1. V trimming: 6 bases; J trimming: 3 bases; junction bases outside the gene matches: 5. Per germline, CDR1 SQVTM and CDR2 ANQGSEA. CDR3 length: 14 residues. CDR3 nucleotides: TGCAGCGTAACGACAGGGGGCGATGGAAACACCATATATTTT. It translates to CSVTTGGDGNTIYF.

This clone has just one count. This chain joins TRBV7-2 and TRBJ2-7; no clear D. CDR1 and CDR2 from the germline V gene are SGHTA and FQGNSA. Trimming stripped 1 base from V and 2 bases from J, with 12 bases between. The CDR3 totals 15 residues. CDR3 amino acids: CASSLVRMTPYEQYF. CDR3 coding DNA: TGTGCCAGCAGCTTAGTAAGGATGACTCCCTACGAGCAGTACTTC.

This sequence joins TRBV25-1 and TRBJ2-2, with D maybe TRBD1 (5 bases). V dropped 11 bases and J dropped 6 bases, with 13 bases sitting between them. CDR1 and CDR2 from the germline V gene are MGHDK and SYGVNS. The CDR3 runs 12 residues. The CDR3 bases are TGTGCCCATCAGGGTGTATCCGGGGAGCTGTTTTTT. Its translation: CAHQGVSGELFF.

This chain joins TRBV5-7 and TRBJ2-3, with 8 positions matching TRBD1. TRBV5-7 is assigned to the ORF class and has an uncertain function. The CDR3 is 19 residues long. Trimming removed 5 bases from V and 4 bases from J; junction bases left unmatched: 21. The CDR3 spells CASSLGDRLKFGYADTQYF. CDR3 DNA sequence: TGTGCCAGCAGTCTGGGGGACAGGTTGAAGTTCGGGTACGCAGATACGCAGTATTTT.

V gene TRBV7-9 combines with J gene TRBJ2-7; tentatively, D is TRBD1 or TRBD2 (7 bases each). Germline loops: CDR1 SEHNR, CDR2 FQNEAQ (reference sequence). The CDR3 covers 18 residues. Trimming removed 5 bases from V and 0 bases from J, with 23 bases in between. CDR3 region: CASSEGAAGLLSSYEQYF. As DNA, the CDR3 is TGTGCCAGCAGCGAGGGGGCAGCGGGATTGCTAAGCTCCTACGAGCAGTACTTC. Full variable domain (outside the CDR3, taken from reference TRBV7-9 and TRBJ2-7): DTGVSQNPRHKITKRGQNVTFRCDPISEHNRLYWYRQTLGQGPEFLTYFQNEAQLEKSRLLSDRFSAERPKGSFSTLEIQRTEQGDSAMYLCASSEGAAGLLSSYEQYFGPGTRLTVT.

This chain uses TRBV6-1 with TRBJ1-5; no clear D. In germline, CDR1 is MNHNS, CDR2 SASEGT. The CDR3 extends over 14 amino acids. V was clipped by 6 bases and J by 0 bases, with 9 bases between them. CDR3 nucleotides: TGTGCCAGCAGCGGAGCGACTAGCAATCAGCCCCAGCATTTT. Amino acids: CASSGATSNQPQHF.

The J gene is TRBJ2-7, the V gene TRBV7-2; no reliable D call. The CDR3 has 13 amino acids. The germline V and J ends were trimmed by 5 bases and 1 base, with 9 bases remaining between them. Germline values: CDR1 SGHTA, CDR2 FQGNSA. The DNA for the CDR3 is TGTGCCAGCAGCCCCACTATTTCCTACGAGCAGTACTTC. Amino acid sequence: CASSPTISYEQYF. Variable domain in full (rest from reference TRBV7-2 and TRBJ2-7): GAGVSQSPSNKVTEKGKDVELRCDPISGHTALYWYRQSLGQGLEFLIYFQGNSAPDKSGLPSDRFSAERTGGSVSTLTIQRTQQEDSAVYLCASSPTISYEQYFGPGTRLTVT.

Comments on this clone: The sample holds other DNA sequences that translate to the same CDR3. The chain joins TRBV27 to TRBJ2-7; possibly TRBD2 for D (5 bases). The CDR3 totals 13 residues. Per germline, CDR1 MNHEY and CDR2 SMNVEV (reference sequence). The germline V and J ends were trimmed by 6 bases and 0 bases, with 9 bases remaining between them. CDR3 region: CASSPRVSYEQYF. CDR3 DNA: TGTGCCAGCAGCCCGCGGGTCTCCTACGAGCAGTACTTC.

This rearrangement joins TRBV5-4 to TRBJ2-7, with D possibly TRBD2 on 7 matching bases. Trimming pared 3 bases from V and 2 bases from J, leaving 12 bases between. This CDR3 region has 14 residues. The germline V gene encodes CDR1 SGHNT and CDR2 YYREEE (reference sequence). CDR3 region: CASSWEGGAYEQYF. CDR3 in DNA: TGTGCCAGCAGCTGGGAGGGGGGAGCCTACGAGCAGTACTTC.

This clone was counted a single time. This chain links TRBV28 with TRBJ1-5, with a weak D call TRBD1 (5 bases). CDR3 length: 15 residues. The V end lost 6 bases, the J end lost 3 bases, and 15 bases lay between the germline ends. CDR1 and CDR2 (germline): MDHEN, SYDVKM. The CDR3 spells CASSEKRGNNQPQHF. CDR3 nucleotide sequence: TGTGCCAGCAGCGAAAAGAGGGGTAACAATCAGCCCCAGCATTTT.

The chain joins TRBV7-8 to TRBJ1-1; the match to TRBD1 covers 7 bases. The V gene end was trimmed by 4 bases and the J gene end by 1 base; junction bases not matched to a gene: 6. The length of the CDR3 is 15 residues. Germline V gene sequence: CDR1 SGHVS, CDR2 FQNEAQ. Here the CDR3 DNA reads TGTGCCAGCAGCTCGACAGGGAACTCGAACACTGAAGCTTTCTTT. This gives the protein CASSSTGNSNTEAFF.

The genes are TRBV29-1 and TRBJ2-7; D remains unclear. The CDR3 has 11 residues. Germline-derived CDR1 and CDR2 are SQVTM and ANQGSEA. The V gene lost 3 bases and the J gene lost 9 bases, with 12 bases spanning the gap. In DNA form, the CDR3 reads TGCAGCGTTGATTCCGGGCCTGTGCAGTACTTC. Its protein is CSVDSGPVQYF.

The CDR3 here is CASGMPQYF. As DNA, the CDR3 is TGTGCCAGTGGGATGCCGCAGTATTTT. This chain links TRBV9 with TRBJ2-3; D remains unclear. This CDR3 has 9 amino acids. Germline loops: CDR1 SGDLS, CDR2 YYNGEE. V lost 8 bases to trimming and J lost 10 bases, with 8 bases between them.

CDR3 sequence (DNA): TGCGCCAGCAGCCAAGAACGGGACATCGGATATCCCCTCCACTTT. This translates into CASSQERDIGYPLHF. The chain combines TRBV4-3 with TRBJ1-6; perhaps TRBD1 as D (6 bases). Germline V gene data show CDR1 as LGHNA and CDR2 as YSLEER. This CDR3 has 15 residues. The V end lost 0 bases, the J end lost 13 bases, and 16 bases lay between the germline ends.

The CDR3 region is CASSLGAGPNYGYTF. The CDR3 DNA is TGTGCCAGCAGCTTAGGTGCAGGCCCTAACTATGGCTACACCTTC. This chain uses TRBV13 with TRBJ1-2; D gene uncertain. V was cut by 0 bases and J by 0 bases, with 8 bases left in between. Germline CDR1 is PRHDT and CDR2 is FYEKMQ (reference sequence). The CDR3 runs 15 residues.

In the case of this clone: This CDR3 is also generated by other DNA sequences in the sample. This chain links TRBV18 with TRBJ2-7; D gene uncertain. The germline CDR1 and CDR2 sequences are KGHSH and LQKENI. V dropped 2 bases and J dropped 3 bases, with 5 bases sitting between them. This CDR3 region has 12 residues. CDR3 DNA: TGTGCCAGCTCACCAGGTGGCTACGAGCAGTACTTC. It encodes CASSPGGYEQYF. Supplemented by reference TRBV18 and TRBJ2-7, the full variable domain reads NAGVMQNPRHLVRRRGQEARLRCSPMKGHSHVYWYRQLPEEGLKFMVYLQKENIIDESGMPKERFSAEFPKEGPSILRIQQVVRGDSAAYFCASSPGGYEQYFGPGTRLTVT.

The chain employs TRBV7-9 and TRBJ2-1; D possibly matches TRBD1 or TRBD2 (5 bases each). Per germline, CDR1 SEHNR and CDR2 FQNEAQ (reference sequence). CDR3 length equals 16 residues. Trimming stripped 4 bases from V and 0 bases from J, with 13 bases between. CDR3 sequence (DNA): TGTGCCAGCAGCTCCGTCCGGGGCGACTCCTACAATGAGCAGTTCTTC. Amino acids: CASSSVRGDSYNEQFF.

The rearrangement joins TRBV7-9 to TRBJ2-7; 8 bases are a match to TRBD1. Germline CDR1 reads SEHNR; CDR2 reads FQNEAQ (reference sequence). V was clipped by 5 bases and J by 1 base; unmatched bases: 10. The CDR3 covers 16 residues. The CDR3 loop reads CASSLNPGGASYEQYF. Written as DNA, the CDR3 is TGTGCCAGCAGCCTTAATCCAGGGGGCGCGTCCTACGAGCAGTACTTC.

CDR3 protein: CSAKDGVSYEQYF. The CDR3 DNA is TGCAGCGCCAAGGACGGGGTCTCTTACGAGCAGTACTTC. J is TRBJ2-7 and V is TRBV29-1; D possibly corresponds to TRBD2 (5 bases). The germline V gene has CDR1 SQVTM and CDR2 ANQGSEA. The CDR3 sequence is 13 residues long. The V end lost 7 bases, the J end lost 4 bases, and 17 bases lay between the germline ends.

The chain employs TRBV9 and TRBJ1-2; 7 bases match TRBD1. The germline V gene has CDR1 SGDLS and CDR2 YYNGEE. There are 14 residues in the CDR3. With 3 bases clipped from V and 5 bases from J, the junction kept 7 bases outside the gene matches. The CDR3 DNA reads as TGTGCCAGCAGCGCCCCGGGGACAGAATATGGCTACACCTTC. It yields the protein CASSAPGTEYGYTF.

This chain joins TRBV28 and TRBJ1-1; 8 nucleotides align to TRBD1. Losses at the gene ends were 8 bases for V and 5 bases for J; bases not matched to a gene: 7. Germline V CDR1 and CDR2: MDHEN, SYDVKM. The CDR3 totals 13 residues. CDR3 sequence: CASAGGGFTEAFF. In DNA, the CDR3 is TGTGCCAGCGCAGGGGGCGGTTTTACTGAAGCTTTCTTT.

This clone was detected only a few times. The sample contains more than one DNA sequence encoding this CDR3. This chain connects TRBV19 to TRBJ2-1, with 11 positions matching TRBD2. CDR3 length: 15 amino acids. In germline, CDR1 is LNHDA, CDR2 SQIVND (reference sequence). V shed 5 bases and J 7 bases; nucleotides not matched to a gene: 7. The CDR3 loop is CASSLGLAGGNEQFF. The DNA of the CDR3 is TGTGCCAGTAGTCTTGGACTAGCGGGCGGGAATGAGCAGTTCTTC. Full variable domain (remainder filled in from reference TRBV19 and TRBJ2-1): DGGITQSPKYLFRKEGQNVTLSCEQNLNHDAMYWYRQDPGQGLRLIYYSQIVNDFQKGDIAEGYSVSREKKESFPLTVTSAQKNPTAFYLCASSLGLAGGNEQFFGPGTRLTVL.

The rearrangement links TRBV5-3 to TRBJ2-7; 12 bases map to TRBD2. TRBV5-3 is known as an ORF, though its function is uncertain. Trimming removed 4 bases from V and 4 bases from J; junction bases left unmatched: 6. This CDR3 spans 15 amino acids. The CDR3 DNA sequence: TGTGCCAGAAGCCTCCAACTAGCGGGAGGTTACGAGCAGTACTTC. This encodes CARSLQLAGGYEQYF.

This clone was observed a single time. The chain joins TRBV6-5 to TRBJ1-2, with D possibly matching TRBD1 (6 bases). The germline gives CDR1 MNHEY, CDR2 SVGAGI. Trimming took off 6 bases at V and 0 bases at J, with 14 bases between the two ends. This CDR3 has 15 residues. The CDR3 region has the DNA TGTGCCAGCAGCCCACAGGGATCAGCTAACTATGGCTACACCTTC. Its protein product is CASSPQGSANYGYTF.

The CDR3 sequence: CASSQGRQSNYGYTF. The CDR3 DNA sequence: TGTGCCAGCAGCCAAGGAAGGCAGTCTAACTATGGCTACACCTTC. The chain couples TRBV14 to TRBJ1-2; D gene unclear. With 1 base removed from V and 0 bases from J, the gap between germline ends came to 9 bases. The V gene's germline CDR1 is SGHDN and CDR2 FVKESK. The CDR3 sequence is 15 residues long.

The chain employs TRBV18 and TRBJ1-1, with D possibly being TRBD1 (5 bases). The CDR3 length is 14 residues. The germline CDR1 and CDR2 sequences are KGHSH and LQKENI. Between the trimmed V and J ends, which lost 3 bases and 4 bases, there was a span of 12 bases. The DNA of the CDR3 is TGTGCCAGCTCACCGCTCGGGGGAGGCACTGAAGCTTTCTTT. Translating gives CASSPLGGGTEAFF.

The J gene is TRBJ1-5, the V gene TRBV19; D is uncertain. This CDR3 has 15 amino acids. V gave up 3 bases and J gave up 5 bases, with 14 bases separating them. CDR1 is LNHDA, CDR2 SQIVND, per germline (reference sequence). CDR3: CASSILMMGDQPQHF. CDR3 nucleotide sequence: TGTGCCAGTAGTATTCTTATGATGGGTGATCAGCCCCAGCATTTT.

This clone was detected once. V gene TRBV11-3 combines with J gene TRBJ2-3; D may be TRBD1 (5 bases). Germline assignment: CDR1 SGHNT and CDR2 YENEEA. This CDR3 region has 16 residues. Trimming shortened V by 2 bases and J by 6 bases, and 18 bases separated the two germline ends. CDR3 in amino acids: CASSLRRGNGADTQYF. CDR3 nucleotides: TGTGCCAGCAGCTTAAGGCGTGGGAATGGGGCGGATACGCAGTATTTT.

The table lists this clone with a count of one. The chain links TRBV11-2 to TRBJ2-7, with D unclear. The CDR3 runs 16 residues. Germline loops: CDR1 SGHAT, CDR2 FQNNGV. Trimming left V 0 bases short and J 0 bases short, with 12 bases between. The CDR3 coding sequence is TGTGCCAGCAGCTTAGATCAGTTTCAGAACTCCTACGAGCAGTACTTC. Its translation is CASSLDQFQNSYEQYF.

The chain carries TRBV28 and TRBJ1-5; possible D gene TRBD1, 5 bases. The CDR3 is made up of 17 amino acids. Trimming removed 5 bases from V and 0 bases from J, with 17 bases in between. Looked up from germline, CDR1 is MDHEN and CDR2 is SYDVKM. The CDR3: CASSKWDGVVSNQPQHF. In nucleotides, the CDR3 is TGTGCCAGCAGTAAATGGGACGGAGTCGTTAGCAATCAGCCCCAGCATTTT.